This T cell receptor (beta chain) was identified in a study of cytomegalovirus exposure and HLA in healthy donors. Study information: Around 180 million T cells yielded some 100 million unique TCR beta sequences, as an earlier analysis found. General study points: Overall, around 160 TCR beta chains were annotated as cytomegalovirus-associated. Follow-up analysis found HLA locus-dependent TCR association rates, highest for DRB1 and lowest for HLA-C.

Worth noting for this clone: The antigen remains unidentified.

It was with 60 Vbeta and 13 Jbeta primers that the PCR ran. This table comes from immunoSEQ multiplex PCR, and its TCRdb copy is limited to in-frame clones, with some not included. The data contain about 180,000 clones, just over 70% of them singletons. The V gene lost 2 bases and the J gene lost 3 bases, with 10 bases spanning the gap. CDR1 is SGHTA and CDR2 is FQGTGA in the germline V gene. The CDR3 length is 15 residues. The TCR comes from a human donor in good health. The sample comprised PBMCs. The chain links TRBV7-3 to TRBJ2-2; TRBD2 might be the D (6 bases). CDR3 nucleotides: TGTGCCAGCAGCTTAGTGGGGGGTGACACCGGGGAGCTGTTTTTT. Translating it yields CASSLVGGDTGELFF.